These T cell receptor beta chains were read from a single sample in a study of cytomegalovirus exposure and HLA in healthy donors. Here immunoSEQ multiplex PCR was the method, and the copy in TCRdb shows in-frame clones only, minus some. The profile shows 150,000 to 200,000 clones, around 80% of them singletons. Sample: PBMCs. Source of these receptors: a woman aged 50 to 60 in good health and CMV-seronegative. CDR3s include the opening cysteine and the closing phenylalanine or tryptophan. Fields, in order: J gene, clone size, D gene, V gene, CDR3 protein, CDR3 DNA. A D gene is named only where the DNA matches it firmly. The size field is filled for only some rows; it gives once, few, many or a size class.

j_gene: TRBJ2-1; abundance: -; d_gene: TRBD2; v_gene: TRBV28; CDR3aa: CASSSLTSDHPRLAEQFF; CDR3nt: TGTGCCAGCAGTTCCTTGACTAGCGACCACCCCCGGTTGGCTGAGCAGTTCTTC
j_gene: TRBJ1-5; abundance: -; d_gene: -; v_gene: TRBV7-8; CDR3aa: CASSLGRPGTSNQPQHF; CDR3nt: TGTGCCAGCAGCTTAGGACGTCCAGGGACAAGCAATCAGCCCCAGCATTTT
j_gene: TRBJ2-3; abundance: -; d_gene: TRBD2; v_gene: TRBV19; CDR3aa: CASSTTSGGAKDTQYF; CDR3nt: TGTGCCAGTAGTACGACTAGCGGGGGGGCAAAGGATACGCAGTATTTT
j_gene: TRBJ2-3; abundance: -; d_gene: -; v_gene: TRBV5-1; CDR3aa: CASSLAGGRGALPSTDTQYF; CDR3nt: TGCGCCAGCAGCTTGGCGGGTGGTCGGGGGGCCTTACCAAGCACAGATACGCAGTATTTT
j_gene: TRBJ2-2; abundance: -; d_gene: -; v_gene: TRBV2; CDR3aa: CASSPTSRELFF; CDR3nt: TGTGCCAGCAGCCCCACTAGTAGGGAGCTGTTTTTT
j_gene: TRBJ1-4; abundance: -; d_gene: -; v_gene: TRBV6-1; CDR3aa: CASSTAPGVREKLFF; CDR3nt: TGTGCCAGCAGTACCGCTCCAGGGGTTCGTGAAAAACTGTTTTTT
j_gene: TRBJ1-1; abundance: -; d_gene: -; v_gene: TRBV30; CDR3aa: CAWSVRQRNTEAFF; CDR3nt: TGTGCCTGGAGTGTAAGGCAGCGTAACACTGAAGCTTTCTTT
j_gene: TRBJ2-1; abundance: -; d_gene: -; v_gene: TRBV7-9; CDR3aa: CASSFQGLGDNEQFF; CDR3nt: TGTGCCAGCAGCTTCCAGGGGCTTGGGGACAATGAGCAGTTCTTC
j_gene: TRBJ2-7; abundance: once; d_gene: TRBD1; v_gene: TRBV19; CDR3aa: CASSENRGVDYEQYF; CDR3nt: TGTGCCAGTAGCGAGAACAGGGGGGTGGACTACGAGCAGTACTTC
j_gene: TRBJ1-1; abundance: -; d_gene: -; v_gene: TRBV6-5; CDR3aa: CASSTLGGNTEAFF; CDR3nt: TGTGCCAGCAGCACCCTGGGGGGGAACACTGAAGCTTTCTTT
j_gene: TRBJ1-1; abundance: -; d_gene: -; v_gene: TRBV30; CDR3aa: CAWSVGGMNTEAFF; CDR3nt: TGTGCCTGGAGTGTTGGCGGGATGAACACTGAAGCTTTCTTT
j_gene: TRBJ2-2; abundance: -; d_gene: TRBD2; v_gene: TRBV10-2; CDR3aa: CASSDYTGGTGELFF; CDR3nt: TGCGCCAGCAGTGATTATACGGGGGGCACCGGGGAGCTGTTTTTT
j_gene: TRBJ1-3; abundance: -; d_gene: -; v_gene: TRBV7-2; CDR3aa: CASSLTVSGNTIYF; CDR3nt: TGTGCCAGCAGCCTTACAGTCTCTGGAAACACCATATATTTT
j_gene: TRBJ1-1; abundance: -; d_gene: -; v_gene: TRBV9; CDR3aa: CASSATQGQNTEAFF; CDR3nt: TGTGCCAGCAGCGCCACGCAGGGGCAAAACACTGAAGCTTTCTTT
j_gene: TRBJ1-5; abundance: few; d_gene: TRBD1; v_gene: TRBV30; CDR3aa: CACQQGAGQPQHF; CDR3nt: TGTGCCTGTCAACAGGGGGCGGGTCAGCCCCAGCATTTT
j_gene: TRBJ1-5; abundance: -; d_gene: -; v_gene: TRBV7-2; CDR3aa: CASSWQGSNQPQHF; CDR3nt: TGTGCCAGCAGCTGGCAGGGGTCCAATCAGCCCCAGCATTTT
j_gene: TRBJ1-4; abundance: once; d_gene: TRBD1; v_gene: TRBV6-1; CDR3aa: CASRFAGQGAEKLFF; CDR3nt: TGTGCCAGCAGATTTGCGGGACAGGGGGCGGAAAAACTGTTTTTT
j_gene: TRBJ1-6; abundance: -; d_gene: -; v_gene: TRBV7-9; CDR3aa: CASSRGSDSPLHF; CDR3nt: TGTGCCAGCAGCAGGGGTTCAGATTCACCCCTCCACTTT
j_gene: TRBJ2-5; abundance: -; d_gene: TRBD2; v_gene: TRBV5-5; CDR3aa: CASSLRLAGGREETQYF; CDR3nt: TGTGCCAGCAGCTTGAGGCTAGCGGGAGGGAGGGAAGAGACCCAGTACTTC
j_gene: TRBJ2-7; abundance: -; d_gene: TRBD1; v_gene: TRBV5-6; CDR3aa: CASSSLGTGFREQYF; CDR3nt: TGTGCCAGCAGCTCACTCGGGACAGGGTTTCGGGAGCAGTACTTC
j_gene: TRBJ2-3; abundance: -; d_gene: TRBD2; v_gene: TRBV15; CDR3aa: CATSGEAGATDTQYF; CDR3nt: TGTGCCACCAGCGGCGAAGCGGGAGCCACAGATACGCAGTATTTT